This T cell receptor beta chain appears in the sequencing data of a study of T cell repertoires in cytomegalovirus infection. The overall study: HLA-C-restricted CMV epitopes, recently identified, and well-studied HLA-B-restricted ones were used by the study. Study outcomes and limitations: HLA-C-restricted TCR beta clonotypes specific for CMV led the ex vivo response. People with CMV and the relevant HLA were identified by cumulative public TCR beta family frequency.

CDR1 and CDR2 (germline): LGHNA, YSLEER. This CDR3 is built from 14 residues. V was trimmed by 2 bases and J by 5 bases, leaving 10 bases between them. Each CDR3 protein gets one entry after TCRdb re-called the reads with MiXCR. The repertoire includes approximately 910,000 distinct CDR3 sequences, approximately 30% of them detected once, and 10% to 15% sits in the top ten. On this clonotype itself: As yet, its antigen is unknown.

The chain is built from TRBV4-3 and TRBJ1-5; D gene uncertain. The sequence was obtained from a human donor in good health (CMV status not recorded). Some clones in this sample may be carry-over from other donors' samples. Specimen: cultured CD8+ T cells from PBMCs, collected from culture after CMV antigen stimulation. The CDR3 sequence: CASSQRQNHQPQHF. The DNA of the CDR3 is TGCGCCAGCAGCCAACGTCAGAACCATCAGCCCCAGCATTTT.